This T cell receptor (beta chain) stems from a study of blood T cell repertoires in COVID-19. On the study more broadly: Sites in the United States, Italy and Spain provided acute and convalescent COVID-19 samples. The cDNA or gDNA used as material had been derived from T cells, B-cell-depleted T cells, or PBMCs.

In the original processing: Reference gene primer amplification gave estimated nucleated cell counts. Sequencing was performed with immunoSEQ multiplex PCR; in TCRdb, only in-frame clones are kept and a portion is missing. Clonal size and the V and J genes are those of that table, whereas D and trimming came from the DNA. The sample yields 200,000 to 250,000 clones, about 85% seen once. CDR1 and CDR2 (germline): SNHLY, FYNNEI. The CDR3 runs 13 residues. J was trimmed by 2 bases and V by 6 bases; bases with no gene match: 1. Specimen: peripheral blood. The chain employs TRBV2 and TRBJ1-2, with 9 bases matching TRBD1. This receptor was obtained from a woman of 80 years or more with active or convalescent COVID-19. The CDR3 DNA reads as TGTGCCAGCAGGGGACAGGGAAACTATGGCTACACCTTC. As protein: CASRGQGNYGYTF.